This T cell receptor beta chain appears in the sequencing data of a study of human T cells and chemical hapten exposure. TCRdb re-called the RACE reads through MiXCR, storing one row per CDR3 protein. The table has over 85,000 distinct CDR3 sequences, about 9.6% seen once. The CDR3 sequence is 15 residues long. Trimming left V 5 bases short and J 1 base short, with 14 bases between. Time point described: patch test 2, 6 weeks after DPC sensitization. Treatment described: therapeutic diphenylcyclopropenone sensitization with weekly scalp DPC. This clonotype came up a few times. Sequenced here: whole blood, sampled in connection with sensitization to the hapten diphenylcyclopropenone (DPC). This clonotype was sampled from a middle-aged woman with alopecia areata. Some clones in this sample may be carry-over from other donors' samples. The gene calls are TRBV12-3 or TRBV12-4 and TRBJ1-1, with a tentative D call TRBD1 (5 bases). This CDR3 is CASSPLGEGNTEAFF. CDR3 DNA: TGTGCCAGCAGTCCCTTGGGGGAGGGGAACACTGAAGCTTTCTTT.